Below are 5 T cell receptor beta chains sequenced from a single sample in a study of graft-versus-host responses after intestinal transplantation. TCRdb's table, derived via immunoSEQ multiplex PCR, lists solely in-frame clones and lacks some. Among some 8,200 clones listed, around 93% were seen once. Source: PBMCs, taken 30 to 33 days after intestinal transplant. The receptors stem from a human patient who received an intestinal transplant, so some T cells may come from the graft donor.

This clone was observed once. The chain joins TRBV21-1 to TRBJ1-2. TRBV21-1 is assigned pseudogene status. This CDR3 contains 16 residues. The CDR3 spells CASSKSRFVSNYGYTF. CDR3 in DNA: TGTGCCAGCAGCAAAAGTAGGTTTGTATCTAACTATGGCTACACCTTC.

The V call is TRBV9, the J call TRBJ2-5, with D hard to call. V lost 3 bases to trimming and J lost 0 bases, with 6 bases between them. The CDR3 contains 13 residues. From germline, CDR1 is SGDLS and CDR2 YYNGEE. The CDR3 sequence is CASSAPDQETQYF. DNA of the CDR3: TGTGCCAGCAGCGCCCCGGACCAAGAGACCCAGTACTTC.

The chain employs TRBV11-2 and TRBJ1-4; the match to TRBD1 covers 7 bases. CDR1 is SGHAT, CDR2 FQNNGV, per germline. CDR3 length: 15 amino acids. Trimming removed 5 bases from V and 4 bases from J; junction bases left unmatched: 7. CDR3 sequence reads: CASSPTDRFNEKLFF. The CDR3 DNA sequence: TGTGCCAGCAGCCCAACGGACAGGTTTAATGAAAAACTGTTTTTT.

The chain joins TRBV15 to TRBJ1-2; 7 nucleotides agree with TRBD1. This CDR3 is 16 amino acids long. From germline, CDR1 is LNHNV and CDR2 YYDKDF (reference sequence). V lost 1 base, J lost 4 bases, and 9 bases stayed unmatched. The CDR3 region is CATSRVKGASFYGYTF. The DNA of the CDR3 is TGTGCCACCAGCAGAGTTAAGGGGGCCAGCTTCTATGGCTACACCTTC. The complete variable domain, with remaining parts taken from reference TRBV15 and TRBJ1-2, reads DAMVIQNPRYQVTQFGKPVTLSCSQTLNHNVMYWYQQKSSQAPKLLFHYYDKDFNNEADTPDNFQSRRPNTSFCFLDIRSPGLGDTAMYLCATSRVKGASFYGYTFGSGTRLTVV.

The CDR3 coding sequence is TGTGCCAGCAGCTCCCGGGACTATTTAAGGGAGACCCAGTACTTC. Its protein product is CASSSRDYLRETQYF. The chain carries TRBV7-9 and TRBJ2-5, with 7 bases aligning to TRBD2. This CDR3 contains 15 residues. Germline CDR1 SEHNR, CDR2 FQNEAQ (reference sequence). With V trimmed by 4 bases and J by 5 bases, 10 bases remained unmatched. Based on the CDR3 plus reference TRBV7-9 and TRBJ2-5, the full variable domain is DTGVSQNPRHKITKRGQNVTFRCDPISEHNRLYWYRQTLGQGPEFLTYFQNEAQLEKSRLLSDRFSAERPKGSFSTLEIQRTEQGDSAMYLCASSSRDYLRETQYFGPGTRLLVL.